Listed here are 12 T cell receptor beta chains from one sample, sequenced in a study of blood T cells in healthy people across ages. Primed by a sample-barcoded 5' primer and a J-beta primer mix, a second PCR proceeded for 7 to 11 cycles. TCRdb reprocessed the 5' RACE reads with MiXCR, giving one entry per CDR3 protein. The sample holds 1.5 million to 2 million distinct CDR3 sequences; about 30% are singletons and the top ten take over 7%. Sequenced sample: blood. The receptors come from a woman younger than 45 in good health.

This chain connects TRBV30 to TRBJ1-1; D is ambiguous. The CDR3 has 12 residues. CDR1 is GTSNPN, CDR2 SVGIG, per germline (reference sequence). V lost 4 bases and J 11 bases, leaving 17 bases between the germline ends. CDR3 sequence reads: CAWISEIAGAFF. The CDR3 DNA reads TGTGCCTGGATCTCTGAAATAGCGGGCGCTTTCTTT. The entire variable domain, with the rest obtained from reference TRBV30 and TRBJ1-1, is as follows: SQTIHQWPATLVQPVGSPLSLECTVEGTSNPNLYWYRQAAGRGLQLLFYSVGIGQISSEVPQNLSASRPQDRQFILSSKKLLLSDSGFYLCAWISEIAGAFFGQGTRLTVV.

A few counts support this clonotype. V and J are TRBV7-9 and TRBJ1-2; the D gene is possibly TRBD1 (6 bases). Germline CDR1 reads SEHNR; CDR2 reads FQNEAQ (reference sequence). CDR3 length: 15 amino acids. Trimming pared 2 bases from V and 2 bases from J, leaving 12 bases between. CDR3 amino acids: CASSLSGAGNYGYTF. In DNA form, the CDR3 reads TGTGCCAGCAGCTTATCAGGGGCAGGGAACTATGGCTACACCTTC.

This clonotype was counted a few times. This sequence joins TRBV25-1 and TRBJ2-3; TRBD1 or TRBD2 may be the D gene (5 bases each). Trimming removed 1 base from V and 3 bases from J, with 11 bases in between. CDR3 length: 15 residues. Germline V CDR1 and CDR2: MGHDK, SYGVNS. CDR3 sequence (DNA): TGTGCCAGCAGTGAATGGGGGACCGATACAGATACGCAGTATTTT. Its translation is CASSEWGTDTDTQYF.

With regard to this clonotype: One junction end disagrees with the germline gene, perhaps due to a read error. This chain uses TRBV7-2 with TRBJ2-7; 9 bases match TRBD1. This CDR3 has 14 residues. Germline V CDR1 and CDR2: SGHTA, FQGNSA. This CDR3 reads CASSGGTGYYEQDF. The CDR3 region has the DNA TGTGCCAGCAGCGGAGGGACAGGGTACTACGAGCAGGACTTC.

This clonotype was counted at least ten times. The chain has TRBV29-1 and TRBJ2-7, with TRBD2 matching 12 bases. The CDR3 consists of 15 residues. V was pared by 5 bases and J by 6 bases, with 11 bases of the junction left unmatched. Germline CDR1 reads SQVTM; CDR2 reads ANQGSEA. The CDR3 protein is CSVSPDLLAGGEQYF. The CDR3 DNA sequence: TGCAGCGTTTCTCCTGACCTACTAGCGGGAGGCGAGCAGTACTTC.

The CDR3 bases are TGCGCCAGCAGCCAATATGACAGTCTTGGGTCCTACGAGCAGTACTTC. Amino acid sequence: CASSQYDSLGSYEQYF. This chain links TRBV4-3 with TRBJ2-7; TRBD1 might be the D (5 bases). V gave up 2 bases and J gave up 1 base, with 15 bases separating them. This CDR3 has 16 amino acids. Germline V gene lookup returns CDR1 LGHNA and CDR2 YSLEER.

This clonotype turned up a few times. The rearrangement links TRBV27 to TRBJ2-1, with 10 bases aligning to TRBD2. J gave up 12 bases and V 6 bases, and 5 bases lay outside the gene matches. In germline, CDR1 is MNHEY, CDR2 SMNVEV (reference sequence). This CDR3 is 12 amino acids long. The CDR3 reads CASRAGGRTQFF. The CDR3 DNA sequence: TGTGCCAGCAGAGCGGGGGGGCGTACGCAGTTCTTC.

The rearrangement uses TRBV7-2 and TRBJ2-1; 9 positions match TRBD2. Germline V gene sequence: CDR1 SGHTA, CDR2 FQGNSA. The trim removed 2 bases at V and 5 bases at J, leaving 10 bases unmatched. The length of the CDR3 is 17 residues. CDR3 sequence reads: CASSLRWASGKNNEQFF. CDR3 DNA sequence: TGTGCCAGCAGCTTAAGGTGGGCTAGCGGGAAAAACAATGAGCAGTTCTTC.

The chain joins TRBV20-1 to TRBJ2-4; D is possibly TRBD2 (8 bases). Trimming left V 5 bases short and J 4 bases short, with 21 bases between. Germline V gene lookup returns CDR1 DFQATT and CDR2 SNEGSKA (reference sequence). The CDR3 has 16 residues. The CDR3: CSASSGGQTLKNIQYF. The CDR3 DNA reads TGCAGTGCTTCGAGCGGGGGACAGACCTTAAAAAACATTCAGTACTTC.

This clonotype was seen a handful of times. One end of the junction is discordant with germline, which a read error may explain. V and J are TRBV15 and TRBJ2-6; TRBD1 is a possible D gene (6 bases). Looked up from germline, CDR1 is LNHNV and CDR2 is YYDKDF (reference sequence). The CDR3 sequence is 18 residues long. The CDR3 protein is CATSREGAGVSGANVPTF. As DNA, the CDR3 is TGTGCCACCAGCAGAGAGGGGGCAGGCGTCTCTGGGGCCAACGTCCCGACTTTC.

This clonotype was seen at least ten times. A read error may account for a junction end that differs from germline. The V gene is TRBV4-3, the J gene TRBJ1-5; D remains unclear. Germline V gene data show CDR1 as LGHNA and CDR2 as YSLEER. The CDR3 is 13 amino acids. The CDR3 bases are TGTGCCAGCAGCCAAGATCTAAGGCAGCCCCAGCATTTT. Translating gives CASSQDLRQPQHF.

V and J are TRBV7-3 and TRBJ1-2, with a possible D match to TRBD1 (6 bases). This CDR3 comprises 12 residues. Germline lookup yields CDR1 SGHTA and CDR2 FQGTGA. V was pared by 2 bases and J by 8 bases, with 9 bases between. In DNA form, the CDR3 reads TGTGCCAGCAGCTTAGGGGGCCAAGGCTACACCTTC. Translating it yields CASSLGGQGYTF.